Each of the 32 T cell receptor beta chains below was sequenced from the same sample in a study of blood T cell repertoires in COVID-19. Clones were sequenced by immunoSEQ multiplex PCR, and TCRdb holds only the in-frame ones, with some missing. Counted here are over 150,000 clones, 87% occurring once; the ten biggest clones make up approximately 6.5%. The specimen sequenced was PBMCs or T cells enriched from blood (not recorded which). The receptor set was obtained from a woman between 45 and 65 years old who had recovered from COVID-19.

The V call is TRBV9, the J call TRBJ2-1; TRBD2 aligns across 8 bases. This CDR3 spans 15 amino acids. Per germline, CDR1 SGDLS and CDR2 YYNGEE. With V trimmed by 3 bases and J by 4 bases, 6 bases remained unmatched. The CDR3 nucleotides are TGTGCCAGCAGCGGGCTTAGCGGGGCATACAATGAGCAGTTCTTC. This sequence encodes CASSGLSGAYNEQFF.

This chain connects TRBV4-1 to TRBJ2-1; maybe TRBD2 (6 bases). The V gene's germline CDR1 is MGHRA and CDR2 YSYEKL. The CDR3 totals 17 residues. V lost 0 bases and J lost 1, with 13 bases in between. The CDR3 loop reads CASSQDSVAVSYNEQFF. In DNA, the CDR3 is TGCGCCAGCAGCCAAGATTCTGTAGCGGTTTCCTACAATGAGCAGTTCTTC.

The chain has TRBV4-3 and TRBJ2-7; the D is unclear. This CDR3 region has 14 residues. The germline V and J ends were trimmed by 0 bases and 2 bases, with 8 bases remaining between them. In germline, CDR1 is LGHNA, CDR2 YSLEER. This CDR3 reads CASSQELIAYEQYF. For the CDR3, the DNA is TGCGCCAGCAGCCAAGAACTCATAGCCTACGAGCAGTACTTC.

V and J are TRBV7-2 and TRBJ2-5; 10 positions match TRBD2. CDR3 size: 15 residues. Germline CDR1 and CDR2: SGHTA and FQGNSA. J was trimmed by 5 bases and V by 5 bases; bases with no gene match: 8. CDR3 amino acids: CASSRGSGRAETQYF. CDR3 bases: TGTGCCAGCAGCCGGGGGAGCGGGAGGGCGGAGACCCAGTACTTC.

The chain carries TRBV6-5 and TRBJ1-4; D might be TRBD1 (5 bases). The CDR3 extends over 14 amino acids. V lost 5 bases and J lost 6, with 13 bases in between. Germline CDR1 MNHEY, CDR2 SVGAGI. CDR3 protein: CASSNQGVDEKLFF. As DNA, the CDR3 is TGTGCCAGCAGTAACCAGGGCGTTGATGAAAAACTGTTTTTT.

The chain joins TRBV15 to TRBJ1-3; D is undetermined. The germline V gene has CDR1 LNHNV and CDR2 YYDKDF (reference sequence). The V and J ends lost 0 bases and 0 bases respectively, with 6 bases between them. The CDR3 length is 15 residues. The CDR3 sequence is CATSREARSGNTIYF. Here the CDR3 DNA reads TGTGCCACCAGCAGAGAGGCACGCTCTGGAAACACCATATATTTT.

This chain connects TRBV30 to TRBJ2-7; the D gene is possibly TRBD2 (6 bases). V was trimmed by 5 bases and J by 0 bases, leaving 41 bases between them. In germline, CDR1 is GTSNPN, CDR2 SVGIG (reference sequence). This CDR3 comprises 23 residues. In DNA form, the CDR3 reads TGTGCCTGGGCCCGAGCGCAACCCCCCCCAGCGGGCTGGAGGCTTTCCACCTCCTACGAGCAGTACTTC. Residues: CAWARAQPPPAGWRLSTSYEQYF.

The V and J genes are TRBV2 and TRBJ1-2; 7 bases align to TRBD1. The germline gives CDR1 SNHLY, CDR2 FYNNEI. This CDR3 has 14 amino acids. Germline trimming cut 5 bases from V and 4 bases from J; bases unmatched to any gene: 7. The DNA for the CDR3 is TGTGCCAGCAGTCCACAGGGGACTCTCTATGGCTACACCTTC. This encodes CASSPQGTLYGYTF.

The V call is TRBV21-1, the J call TRBJ2-7; TRBD1, the D gene given by the table, was not confirmed from the DNA. TRBV21-1 is listed as a pseudogene. This CDR3 is 16 amino acids long. CDR3 loop: CASSKPLGHIAYEQYF. CDR3 nucleotide sequence: TGTGCCAGCAGCAAACCTTTGGGACATATTGCCTACGAGCAGTACTTC.

The V and J genes are TRBV6-5 and TRBJ2-7; TRBD1 agrees at 11 bases. The length of the CDR3 is 14 residues. Germline CDR1 is MNHEY and CDR2 is SVGAGI. The V segment lost 2 bases and the J segment 6 bases; nucleotides outside the gene matches: 3. The CDR3 reads CASSYTGQGAEQYF. The DNA of the CDR3 is TGTGCCAGCAGTTACACCGGACAGGGGGCCGAGCAGTACTTC.

CDR3 nucleotide sequence: TGTGCCAGCGGGAAAGCGGGCTACACCGGGGAGCTGTTTTTT. It yields the protein CASGKAGYTGELFF. V and J are TRBV11-2 and TRBJ2-2, with a tentative D call TRBD2 (6 bases). V was pared by 8 bases and J by 3 bases, with 13 bases between. Germline loops: CDR1 SGHAT, CDR2 FQNNGV. This CDR3 has 14 residues.

This clone was found once. The chain couples TRBV18 to TRBJ1-2; possibly TRBD1 for D (6 bases). Germline V gives CDR1 KGHSH, CDR2 LQKENI. The CDR3 contains 15 residues. Trimming removed 3 bases from V and 0 bases from J, with 11 bases in between. The CDR3 DNA reads TGTGCCAGCTCACCCGTGGACAGCCCTAACTATGGCTACACCTTC. Translating gives CASSPVDSPNYGYTF.

The chain combines TRBV6-2 or TRBV6-3 with TRBJ1-1, with 10 bases fitting TRBD1. The CDR3 totals 15 residues. Germline values: CDR1 MNHEY, CDR2 SVGEGT. V shed 0 bases, J shed 4 bases, and the junction held 2 bases outside the gene matches. The CDR3 DNA follows: TGTGCCAGCAGTTACTCGACAGGGGGCTTCACTGAAGCTTTCTTT. Translating gives CASSYSTGGFTEAFF.

Here the CDR3 DNA reads TGTGCCAGCAGGCCGTTGACTAGCGGGAGGGGAAGCTCCTACGAGCAGTACTTC. This translates into CASRPLTSGRGSSYEQYF. V is TRBV7-9 and J is TRBJ2-7, with 14 positions matching TRBD2. Unmatched junction bases numbered 10, after V lost 6 bases and J lost 0 bases. CDR1 and CDR2 from the germline V gene are SEHNR and FQNEAQ (reference sequence). The CDR3 consists of 18 residues.

The gene calls are TRBV7-9 and TRBJ2-3, with 8 bases fitting TRBD2. The CDR3 spans 16 residues. The V gene's germline CDR1 is SEHNR and CDR2 FQNEAQ (reference sequence). Germline trimming cut 5 bases from V and 3 bases from J; bases unmatched to any gene: 10. In DNA, the CDR3 is TGTGCCAGCAGCGACCTGGGACTAGGAGGGACAGATACGCAGTATTTT. This encodes CASSDLGLGGTDTQYF.

The genes are TRBV6-1 and TRBJ2-1; D gene unclear. CDR3 length: 13 residues. The V end was cut by 3 bases, the J end by 12 bases, with 15 bases between. Looked up from germline, CDR1 is MNHNS and CDR2 is SASEGT. Written as DNA, the CDR3 is TGTGCCAGCAGTGATTCCCTGGGCAGGTGGCAGTTCTTC. This translates into CASSDSLGRWQFF.

V usage is TRBV3-1 (or the pseudogene TRBV3-2) and J usage is TRBJ2-2, with D perhaps matching TRBD1 (6 bases). This CDR3 comprises 19 residues. The germline V gene encodes CDR1 LGHDT and CDR2 YNNKEL (reference sequence). V was shortened by 0 bases and J by 4 bases, with 21 bases between the two germline ends. CDR3 DNA: TGTGCCAGCAGCCAAGAATGGGACAATAGTCTAGTCGGCACCGGGGAGCTGTTTTTT. It is translated as CASSQEWDNSLVGTGELFF.

This clone was counted a single time. V usage is TRBV10-3 and J usage is TRBJ2-2; tentative D call: TRBD2 (5 bases). The germline V and J ends were trimmed by 2 bases and 7 bases, with 5 bases remaining between them. CDR1 and CDR2 from the germline V gene are ENHRY and SYGVKD. The CDR3 contains 12 residues. CDR3 coding DNA: TGTGCCATCAGTGAGGGGAGCGGGGAGCTGTTTTTT. Protein: CAISEGSGELFF.

This clone was seen a handful of times. The chain recombines TRBV6-5 with TRBJ2-5, with D hard to call. Germline values: CDR1 MNHEY, CDR2 SVGAGI. This CDR3 comprises 12 residues. With 6 bases removed from V and 0 bases from J, the gap between germline ends came to 5 bases. The CDR3 DNA reads as TGTGCCAGCAGACAGTACCAAGAGACCCAGTACTTC. As protein: CASRQYQETQYF.

J is TRBJ2-2 and V is TRBV5-1; 9 nucleotides align to TRBD2. The germline V gene encodes CDR1 SGHRS and CDR2 YFSETQ. V lost 0 bases, J lost 0 bases, and 0 bases stayed unmatched. CDR3 length: 16 amino acids. The CDR3, as DNA: TGCGCCAGCAGCTTGGTAGCGGGAGCGAACACCGGGGAGCTGTTTTTT. This sequence encodes CASSLVAGANTGELFF.

The rearrangement links TRBV21-1 to TRBJ2-1; the table calls TRBD2, which could not be checked here. TRBV21-1 is an annotated pseudogene. The CDR3 has 16 residues. In DNA, the CDR3 is TGTGCCAGCAGCAAAGCGGGGGGACGGTCCTACAATGAGCAGTTCTTC. As protein: CASSKAGGRSYNEQFF.

The chain recombines TRBV11-2 with TRBJ2-7, with 7 bases lining up with TRBD1. V lost 1 base and J lost 3; bases outside the gene matches: 6. The CDR3 length is 15 residues. Germline CDR1 and CDR2: SGHAT and FQNNGV. CDR3 amino acids: CASSLGAGGYYEQYF. CDR3 nucleotide sequence: TGTGCCAGCAGCTTAGGGGCAGGGGGTTACTACGAGCAGTACTTC. The full variable domain, completed using reference TRBV11-2 and TRBJ2-7, is EAGVAQSPRYKIIEKRQSVAFWCNPISGHATLYWYQQILGQGPKLLIQFQNNGVVDDSQLPKDRFSAERLKGVDSTLKIQPAKLEDSAVYLCASSLGAGGYYEQYFGPGTRLTVT.

The V and J genes are TRBV6-6 and TRBJ2-7; TRBD1 aligns across 8 bases. V dropped 7 bases and J dropped 2; count of bases not matched to a gene: 4. This CDR3 comprises 13 residues. Germline loops: CDR1 MNHNY, CDR2 SVGAGI (reference sequence). The CDR3 sequence is CASTIQGAYEQYF. CDR3 nucleotide sequence: TGTGCCAGCACGATACAGGGGGCCTACGAGCAGTACTTC.

The chain links TRBV18 to TRBJ2-7, with 7 positions matching TRBD1. Germline CDR1 reads KGHSH; CDR2 reads LQKENI. The CDR3 loop spans 14 amino acids. Trimming took 2 bases from V and 3 from J; bases not matched to a gene: 4. For the CDR3, the DNA is TGTGCCAGCTCACCATTTCGGGACAGCTACGAGCAGTACTTC. Residues: CASSPFRDSYEQYF.

This clone appeared once. The chain links TRBV15 to TRBJ2-7, with D possibly being TRBD1 (5 bases). Germline values: CDR1 LNHNV, CDR2 YYDKDF (reference sequence). The CDR3 loop spans 16 amino acids. V shed 0 bases and J shed 3 bases, with 15 bases lying between them. CDR3 residues: CATSRDSGSRIYEQYF. CDR3 nucleotides: TGTGCCACCAGCAGAGACTCAGGGTCCAGAATCTACGAGCAGTACTTC.

The chain has TRBV14 and TRBJ2-6, with D uncertain. This CDR3 spans 17 amino acids. Germline V gene sequence: CDR1 SGHDN, CDR2 FVKESK. V lost 0 bases, J lost 0 bases, and 9 bases lay in between. Here the CDR3 DNA reads TGTGCCAGCAGCCAAGATCAACACACCTCTGGGGCCAACGTCCTGACTTTC. Encoded protein: CASSQDQHTSGANVLTF.

V and J are TRBV5-5 and TRBJ1-1; D is ambiguous. The V end was cut by 2 bases, the J end by 4 bases, with 6 bases between. The CDR3 consists of 12 residues. From germline, CDR1 is SGHKS and CDR2 YYEKEE (reference sequence). For the CDR3, the DNA is TGTGCCAGCAGCTTAACGGGCACTGAAGCTTTCTTT. This codes for CASSLTGTEAFF.

This chain joins TRBV5-1 and TRBJ1-1; D is unresolved. Germline lookup yields CDR1 SGHRS and CDR2 YFSETQ. V shed 4 bases and J shed 1 base, with 8 bases lying between them. The CDR3 extends over 13 amino acids. DNA for the CDR3: TGCGCCAGCAGCCATACATCGAACACTGAAGCTTTCTTT. Its translation is CASSHTSNTEAFF.

This rearrangement joins TRBV28 to TRBJ2-2; 9 bases align to TRBD1. This CDR3 contains 15 residues. V shed 5 bases and J 5 bases; nucleotides not matched to a gene: 6. The germline V gene has CDR1 MDHEN and CDR2 SYDVKM. CDR3: CASSPRQGGTGELFF. The DNA for the CDR3 is TGTGCCAGCAGTCCTAGACAGGGGGGGACCGGGGAGCTGTTTTTT.

The chain has TRBV18 and TRBJ2-1; D gene unclear. The CDR3 contains 15 residues. The ends were cut back, 3 bases at V and 5 bases at J, with 14 bases in the middle. CDR1 and CDR2 from the germline V gene are KGHSH and LQKENI. The CDR3 bases are TGTGCCAGCTCACCGTCCCGAACTCTGGACAATGAGCAGTTCTTC. As protein: CASSPSRTLDNEQFF.

In DNA, the CDR3 is TGCGCCAGCAGCTTGGATGTCGGCAGGGGGCCTTCACCCCTCCACTTT. Its protein product is CASSLDVGRGPSPLHF. The chain recombines TRBV5-1 with TRBJ1-6; 8 nucleotides line up with TRBD1. There are 16 residues in the CDR3. V trimming: 0 bases; J trimming: 9 bases; junction bases outside the gene matches: 8. Germline lookup yields CDR1 SGHRS and CDR2 YFSETQ.

This clone has only a few counts. The chain is built from TRBV3-1 (or the pseudogene TRBV3-2) and TRBJ2-7; TRBD1 aligns across 9 bases. The V gene end was trimmed by 3 bases and the J gene end by 3 bases; junction bases not matched to a gene: 6. CDR1 LGHDT and CDR2 YNNKEL come from the germline V gene (reference sequence). The length of the CDR3 is 15 residues. CDR3 residues: CASSQGTGSFYEQYF. In DNA form, the CDR3 reads TGTGCCAGCAGCCAGGGGACAGGGAGCTTCTACGAGCAGTACTTC.